The subject of this entry is one TCR beta chain. The data belong to a study of cytomegalovirus exposure and HLA in healthy donors. The CDR3 covers 16 residues. Germline trimming cut 3 bases from V and 4 bases from J; bases unmatched to any gene: 11. The germline V gene encodes CDR1 SGDLS and CDR2 YYNGEE. Primers included in the PCR were 60 Vbeta and 13 Jbeta primers. TCRdb keeps only in-frame clones here, not all; method: immunoSEQ multiplex PCR. This table has over 200,000 clones, 85% appearing once. Sequencing input: PBMCs. The V gene is TRBV9, the J gene TRBJ1-1; 8 positions agree with TRBD1. This receptor was identified in a human donor in good health. This CDR3 reads CASSARFDRGGTEAFF. CDR3 DNA sequence: TGTGCCAGCAGCGCCCGATTCGACAGGGGAGGCACTGAAGCTTTCTTT.